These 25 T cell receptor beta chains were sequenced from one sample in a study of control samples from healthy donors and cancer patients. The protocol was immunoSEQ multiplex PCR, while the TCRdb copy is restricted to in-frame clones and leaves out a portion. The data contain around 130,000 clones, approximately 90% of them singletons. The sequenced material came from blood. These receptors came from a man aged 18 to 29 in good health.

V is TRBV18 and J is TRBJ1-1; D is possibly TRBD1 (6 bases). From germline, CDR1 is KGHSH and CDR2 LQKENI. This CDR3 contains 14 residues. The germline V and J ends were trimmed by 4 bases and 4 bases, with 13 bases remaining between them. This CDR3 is CASSQEVGGTEAFF. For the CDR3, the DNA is TGTGCCAGCTCACAAGAGGTAGGGGGCACTGAAGCTTTCTTT.

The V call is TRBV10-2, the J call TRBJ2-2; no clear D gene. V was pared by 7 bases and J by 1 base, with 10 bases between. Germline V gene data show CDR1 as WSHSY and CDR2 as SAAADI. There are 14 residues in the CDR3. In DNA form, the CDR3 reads TGCGCCAGCAAGGTAGACCAGAACACCGGGGAGCTGTTTTTT. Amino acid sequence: CASKVDQNTGELFF.

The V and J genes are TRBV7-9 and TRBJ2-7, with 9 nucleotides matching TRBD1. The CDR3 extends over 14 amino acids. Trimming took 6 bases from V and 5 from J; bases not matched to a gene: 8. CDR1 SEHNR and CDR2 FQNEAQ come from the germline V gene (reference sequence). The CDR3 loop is CASSMGQGKNEQYF. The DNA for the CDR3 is TGTGCCAGCAGTATGGGACAGGGAAAAAACGAGCAGTACTTC.

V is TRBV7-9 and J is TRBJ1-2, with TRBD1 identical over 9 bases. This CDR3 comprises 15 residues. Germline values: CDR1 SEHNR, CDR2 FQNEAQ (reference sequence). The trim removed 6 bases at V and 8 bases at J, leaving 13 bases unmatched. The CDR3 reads CASSRPRVQGAGYTF. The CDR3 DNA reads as TGTGCCAGCAGTCGACCTAGAGTACAGGGGGCCGGCTACACCTTC.

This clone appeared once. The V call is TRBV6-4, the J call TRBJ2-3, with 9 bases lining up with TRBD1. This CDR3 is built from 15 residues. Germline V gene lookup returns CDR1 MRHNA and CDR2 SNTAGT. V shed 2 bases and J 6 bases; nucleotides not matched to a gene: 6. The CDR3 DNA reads TGTGCCAGCAGTGACAGGGGACAGGGTTCCGATACGCAGTATTTT. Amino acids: CASSDRGQGSDTQYF.

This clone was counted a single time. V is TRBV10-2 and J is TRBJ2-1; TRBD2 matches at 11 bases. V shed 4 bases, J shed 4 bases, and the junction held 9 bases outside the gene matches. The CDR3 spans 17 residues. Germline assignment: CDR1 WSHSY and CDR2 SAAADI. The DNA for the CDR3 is TGCGCCAGCAGTGGCCCCCACTCTAGCGGGGGGTACAATGAGCAGTTCTTC. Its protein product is CASSGPHSSGGYNEQFF.

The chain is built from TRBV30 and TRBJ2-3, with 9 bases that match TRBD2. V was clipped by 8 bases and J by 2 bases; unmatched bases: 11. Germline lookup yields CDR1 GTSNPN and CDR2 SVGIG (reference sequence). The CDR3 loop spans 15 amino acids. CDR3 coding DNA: TGTGCCGGGACTCTCTTAGCGGGGGTCACAGATACGCAGTATTTT. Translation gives CAGTLLAGVTDTQYF.

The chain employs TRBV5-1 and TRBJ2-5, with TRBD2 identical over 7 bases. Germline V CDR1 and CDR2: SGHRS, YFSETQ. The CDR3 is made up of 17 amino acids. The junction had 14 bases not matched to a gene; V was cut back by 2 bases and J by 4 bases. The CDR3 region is CASSFGGLPGRGETQYF. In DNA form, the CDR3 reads TGCGCCAGCAGCTTCGGGGGTTTACCGGGGAGGGGAGAGACCCAGTACTTC. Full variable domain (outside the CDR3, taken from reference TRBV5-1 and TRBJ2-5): KAGVTQTPRYLIKTRGQQVTLSCSPISGHRSVSWYQQTPGQGLQFLFEYFSETQRNKGNFPGRFSGRQFSNSRSEMNVSTLELGDSALYLCASSFGGLPGRGETQYFGPGTRLLVL.

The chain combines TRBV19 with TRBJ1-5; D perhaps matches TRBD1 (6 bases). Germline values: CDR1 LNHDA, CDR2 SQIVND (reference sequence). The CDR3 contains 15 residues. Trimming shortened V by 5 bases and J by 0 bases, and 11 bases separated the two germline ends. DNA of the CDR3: TGTGCCAGTAGTCGGACAGCATATAGCAATCAGCCCCAGCATTTT. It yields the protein CASSRTAYSNQPQHF.

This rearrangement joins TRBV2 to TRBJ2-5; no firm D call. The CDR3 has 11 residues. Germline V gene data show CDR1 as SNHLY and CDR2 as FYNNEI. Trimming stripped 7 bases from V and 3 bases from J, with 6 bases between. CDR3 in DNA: TGTGCCAGCACGGGTAAAGAGACCCAGTACTTC. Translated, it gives CASTGKETQYF.

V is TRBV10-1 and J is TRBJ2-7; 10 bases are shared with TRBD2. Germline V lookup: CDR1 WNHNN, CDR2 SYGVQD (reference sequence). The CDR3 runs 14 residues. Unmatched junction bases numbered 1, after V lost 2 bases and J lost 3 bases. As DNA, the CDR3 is TGCGCCAGCAGTGAGAGGACTAGCGGCTACGAGCAGTACTTC. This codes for CASSERTSGYEQYF.

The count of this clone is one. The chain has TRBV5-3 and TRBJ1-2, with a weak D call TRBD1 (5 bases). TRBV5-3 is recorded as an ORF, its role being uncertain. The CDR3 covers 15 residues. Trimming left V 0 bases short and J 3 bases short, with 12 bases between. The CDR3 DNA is TGTGCCAGAAGCTTGGCCGGGACGGCGGACTATGGCTACACCTTC. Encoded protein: CARSLAGTADYGYTF.

The CDR3 is CASSQQDPSNQPQHF. The CDR3 region has the DNA TGTGCCAGCAGTCAACAGGACCCGAGCAATCAGCCCCAGCATTTT. V is TRBV6-5 and J is TRBJ1-5; D might be TRBD1 (5 bases). The CDR3 totals 15 residues. The germline gives CDR1 MNHEY, CDR2 SVGAGI. The V end was cut by 5 bases, the J end by 1 base, with 12 bases between.

CDR3 amino acids: CASSLGTGAFYGYTF. As DNA, the CDR3 is TGTGCCAGCAGCTTGGGGACAGGGGCTTTCTATGGCTACACCTTC. This chain connects TRBV5-6 to TRBJ1-2; 9 bases align to TRBD1. Trimming took 0 bases from V and 4 from J; bases not matched to a gene: 4. The CDR3 contains 15 residues. Germline CDR1 and CDR2: SGHDT and YYEEEE.

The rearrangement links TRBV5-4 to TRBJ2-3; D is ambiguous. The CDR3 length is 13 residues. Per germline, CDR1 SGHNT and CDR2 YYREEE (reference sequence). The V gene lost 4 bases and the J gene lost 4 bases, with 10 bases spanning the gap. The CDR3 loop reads CASSPVDADTQYF. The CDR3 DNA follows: TGTGCCAGCAGCCCGGTAGACGCAGATACGCAGTATTTT.

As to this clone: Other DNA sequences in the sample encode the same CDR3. The CDR3 loop reads CASSGSGNTIYF. Written as DNA, the CDR3 is TGTGCCAGCAGTGGCTCTGGAAACACCATATATTTT. The chain recombines TRBV25-1 with TRBJ1-3; D call uncertain. Germline V gene lookup returns CDR1 MGHDK and CDR2 SYGVNS. V dropped 4 bases and J dropped 0 bases, with 1 base sitting between them. The CDR3 totals 12 residues.

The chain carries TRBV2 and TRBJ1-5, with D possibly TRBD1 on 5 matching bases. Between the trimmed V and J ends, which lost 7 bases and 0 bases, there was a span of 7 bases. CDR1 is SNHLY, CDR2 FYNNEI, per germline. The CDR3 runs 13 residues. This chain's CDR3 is CASKGNSNQPQHF. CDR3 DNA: TGTGCCAGCAAGGGGAATAGCAATCAGCCCCAGCATTTT.

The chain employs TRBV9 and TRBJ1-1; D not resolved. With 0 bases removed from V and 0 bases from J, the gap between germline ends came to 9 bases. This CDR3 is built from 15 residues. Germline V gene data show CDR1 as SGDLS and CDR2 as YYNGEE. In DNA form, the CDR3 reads TGTGCCAGCAGCGTAGCGGAAGGGATGAACACTGAAGCTTTCTTT. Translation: CASSVAEGMNTEAFF.

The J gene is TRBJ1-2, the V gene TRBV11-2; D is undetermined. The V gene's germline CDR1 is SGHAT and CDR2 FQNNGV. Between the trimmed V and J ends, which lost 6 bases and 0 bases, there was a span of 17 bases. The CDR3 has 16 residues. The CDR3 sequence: CASRLAGDGTNYGYTF. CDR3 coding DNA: TGTGCCAGCAGGCTCGCGGGCGACGGCACTAACTATGGCTACACCTTC.

The CDR3 region is CASSPRTGGGEQFF. Written as DNA, the CDR3 is TGTGCCAGCTCACCAAGGACAGGGGGCGGTGAGCAGTTCTTC. The gene calls are TRBV18 and TRBJ2-1; 11 bases map to TRBD1. Per germline, CDR1 KGHSH and CDR2 LQKENI. The CDR3 is 14 residues long. With 2 bases clipped from V and 9 bases from J, the junction kept 3 bases outside the gene matches.

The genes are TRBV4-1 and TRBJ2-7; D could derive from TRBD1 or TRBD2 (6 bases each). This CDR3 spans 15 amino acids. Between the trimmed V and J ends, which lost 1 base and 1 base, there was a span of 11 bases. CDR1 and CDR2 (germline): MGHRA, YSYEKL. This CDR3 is CASSQGGGLSYEQYF. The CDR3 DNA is TGCGCCAGCAGCCAAGGAGGGGGGCTTTCCTACGAGCAGTACTTC.

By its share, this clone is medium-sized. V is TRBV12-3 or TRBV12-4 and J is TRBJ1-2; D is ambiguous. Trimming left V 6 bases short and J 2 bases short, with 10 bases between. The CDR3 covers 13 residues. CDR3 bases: TGTGCCAGCAGCCTGGACGGGAACTATGGCTACACCTTC. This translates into CASSLDGNYGYTF.

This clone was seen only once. This CDR3 reads CASSLRDRVESNQPQHF. The CDR3 DNA sequence: TGTGCCAGTAGTCTTCGGGACAGGGTAGAAAGCAATCAGCCCCAGCATTTT. The genes are TRBV19 and TRBJ1-5, with 9 bases aligning to TRBD1. The CDR3 runs to 17 residues. The V and J ends lost 5 bases and 1 base, in that order; junction bases with no gene match: 9. From germline, CDR1 is LNHDA and CDR2 SQIVND (reference sequence).

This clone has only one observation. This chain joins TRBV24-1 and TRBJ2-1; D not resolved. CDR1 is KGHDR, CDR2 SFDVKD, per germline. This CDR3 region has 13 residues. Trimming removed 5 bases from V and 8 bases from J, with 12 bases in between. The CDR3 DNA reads TGTGCCACCAGTGGTGACTGGAGTGATGAGCAGTTCTTC. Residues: CATSGDWSDEQFF.

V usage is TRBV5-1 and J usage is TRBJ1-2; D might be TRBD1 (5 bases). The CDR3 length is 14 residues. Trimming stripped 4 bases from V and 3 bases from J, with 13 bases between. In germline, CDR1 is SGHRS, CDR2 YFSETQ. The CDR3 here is CASSQFDRYYGYTF. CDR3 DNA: TGCGCCAGCAGCCAATTCGACAGATACTATGGCTACACCTTC.